This T cell receptor beta chain was observed in a study of T cell responses to AZD1222 COVID-19 vaccine. Study-wide results and limits: Seropositivity was recorded at baseline in only six AZD1222 recipients. No day 14 peak samples; only post-peak repertoires were characterized.

This CDR3 spans 13 amino acids. Trimming removed 1 base from V and 14 bases from J, with 15 bases in between. Germline V CDR1 and CDR2: SGHDN, FVKESK. Note on this clone: Its antigen is unknown.

Profiled with immunoSEQ multiplex PCR; TCRdb holds only in-frame clones, not every one. Found here are roughly 120,000 clones, around 90% of them singletons; the top ten hold 5% to 5.5%. The sample in question was peripheral blood, obtained on day 0 of AZD1222 vaccination. This chain connects TRBV14 to TRBJ2-1; D is perhaps TRBD2 (6 bases). The receptor was isolated from an adult in good health. The CDR3 sequence: CASSQGPGRMEFF. The CDR3, as DNA: TGTGCCAGCAGCCAAGGCCCAGGGAGGATGGAGTTCTTC.